What follows are 27 T cell receptor beta chains derived from one specimen sequenced in a study of early T cells in non-severe SARS-CoV-2 infection. MiXCR, run by TCRdb on the 5' RACE reads, gives a single entry per CDR3 protein. This table has tens of thousands of distinct CDR3 sequences, 4.6% appearing once. Source: whole blood, taken at baseline. These receptors were collected from an adult who was a healthcare worker with PCR-confirmed SARS-CoV-2 infection or an uninfected control (not recorded which).

The genes are TRBV5-1 and TRBJ2-1; D is undetermined. The CDR3 covers 15 residues. The V gene's germline CDR1 is SGHRS and CDR2 YFSETQ. Trimming shortened V by 4 bases and J by 3 bases, and 14 bases separated the two germline ends. The chain's CDR3 is CASSLTKASYNEQFF. CDR3 nucleotide sequence: TGCGCCAGCAGCCTGACCAAGGCGAGCTACAATGAGCAGTTCTTC.

J is TRBJ2-7 and V is TRBV4-2, with 9 bases identical to TRBD1. The CDR3 sequence is 15 residues long. V lost 0 bases and J lost 6; bases outside the gene matches: 6. CDR1 and CDR2 from the germline V gene are LGHNA and YNFKEQ. In DNA, the CDR3 is TGTGCCAGCAGCCAAGATGGGACAGGGATCAGCGAGCAGTACTTC. Translating it yields CASSQDGTGISEQYF.

This clonotype was picked up many times. The rearrangement links TRBV2 to TRBJ2-1; D assignment may be TRBD1 or TRBD2 (5 bases each). V lost 6 bases, J lost 4 bases, and 7 bases lay in between. In germline, CDR1 is SNHLY, CDR2 FYNNEI. This CDR3 has 12 amino acids. The CDR3 is CASRGDYNEQFF. The CDR3 coding sequence is TGTGCCAGCAGGGGGGATTACAATGAGCAGTTCTTC. Filled out from reference TRBV2 and TRBJ2-1, the complete variable domain reads EPEVTQTPSHQVTQMGQEVILRCVPISNHLYFYWYRQILGQKVEFLVSFYNNEISEKSEIFDDQFSVERPDGSNFTLKIRSTKLEDSAMYFCASRGDYNEQFFGPGTRLTVL.

This clonotype was seen many times. This chain connects TRBV2 to TRBJ2-3; the D is unclear. This CDR3 region has 11 residues. Trimming cost V 7 bases and J 5 bases, with 7 bases left between them. The V gene's germline CDR1 is SNHLY and CDR2 FYNNEI. The CDR3 spells CASKTGDTQYF. In DNA, the CDR3 is TGTGCCAGCAAGACGGGAGATACGCAGTATTTT.

This clonotype has at least ten counts. The chain employs TRBV29-1 and TRBJ2-1; the match to TRBD2 covers 15 bases. V lost 7 bases, J lost 9 bases, and 10 bases stayed unmatched. The CDR3 extends over 15 amino acids. Germline V CDR1 and CDR2: SQVTM, ANQGSEA. DNA for the CDR3: TGCAGCGCCCGAAGGGGGACTAGCGGGAGGTCTGAGCAGTTCTTC. It codes for CSARRGTSGRSEQFF.

This clonotype was picked up many times. The chain links TRBV18 to TRBJ2-6; D call uncertain. CDR1 is KGHSH, CDR2 LQKENI, per germline. V shed 3 bases and J shed 1 base, with 7 bases lying between them. CDR3 length: 15 amino acids. Here the CDR3 reads CASSPQDSGANVLTF. DNA for the CDR3: TGTGCCAGCTCACCTCAAGATTCTGGGGCCAACGTCCTGACTTTC.

This clonotype was found a few times. The rearrangement uses TRBV24-1 and TRBJ2-2, with 8 bases fitting TRBD1. The ends lost 3 bases at V and 6 bases at J; junction bases unmatched: 11. The CDR3 spans 17 residues. CDR1 and CDR2 from the germline V gene are KGHDR and SFDVKD. Written as DNA, the CDR3 is TGTGCCACCAGTGATATCTCGGCCAGGGGGCCCGCCGGGGAGCTGTTTTTT. Its translation: CATSDISARGPAGELFF.

This clonotype was observed many times. The rearrangement links TRBV19 to TRBJ2-3; maybe TRBD1 (5 bases). Trimming pared 4 bases from V and 8 bases from J, leaving 19 bases between. The CDR3 extends over 15 amino acids. From germline, CDR1 is LNHDA and CDR2 SQIVND (reference sequence). CDR3: CASSRQKTTPSTQYF. Written as DNA, the CDR3 is TGTGCCAGTAGTAGACAGAAAACCACCCCTAGTACGCAGTATTTT.

This clonotype was detected many times. This sequence joins TRBV20-1 and TRBJ2-3; no clear D gene. V gave up 3 bases and J gave up 6 bases, with 10 bases separating them. CDR3 length equals 12 residues. The V gene's germline CDR1 is DFQATT and CDR2 SNEGSKA (reference sequence). The CDR3 here is CSASIGLDTQYF. The CDR3 DNA reads TGCAGTGCTAGTATCGGGTTGGATACGCAGTATTTT.

At least ten counts were recorded for this clonotype. The chain uses TRBV5-8 and TRBJ2-3; TRBD1 aligns across 9 bases. Germline V lookup: CDR1 SGHTS, CDR2 YDEGEE. Trimming removed 0 bases from V and 5 bases from J; junction bases left unmatched: 1. The CDR3 loop spans 14 amino acids. The CDR3 sequence: CASSLDRGRDTQYF. CDR3 DNA: TGTGCCAGCAGCTTGGACAGGGGGCGAGATACGCAGTATTTT.

At least ten counts were recorded for this clonotype. The rearrangement joins TRBV4-2 to TRBJ1-6; 10 bases are shared with TRBD1. J gave up 8 bases and V 1 base, and 2 bases lay outside the gene matches. CDR1 and CDR2 from the germline V gene are LGHNA and YNFKEQ. The length of the CDR3 is 15 residues. The CDR3 loop reads CASSQAGQGYSPLHF. The CDR3 DNA reads TGTGCCAGCAGCCAAGCGGGACAGGGGTATTCACCCCTCCACTTT.

In this sample, this clonotype turned up many times. The V gene is TRBV6-5, the J gene TRBJ1-5; D ambiguous. Deletions cut 2 bases from V and 7 bases from J, with 6 bases between. The germline V gene has CDR1 MNHEY and CDR2 SVGAGI. The CDR3 totals 12 residues. For the CDR3, the DNA is TGTGCCAGCAGTTACCCGGGGCAGCCCCAGCATTTT. Protein: CASSYPGQPQHF.

This clonotype was detected ten times or more. The chain carries TRBV12-3 or TRBV12-4 and TRBJ2-1, with a possible D match to TRBD2 (7 bases). This CDR3 spans 14 amino acids. V was pared by 8 bases and J by 4 bases, with 15 bases between. The CDR3 reads CASGGAVGYNEQFF. In DNA, the CDR3 is TGTGCCAGCGGGGGGGCAGTTGGATACAATGAGCAGTTCTTC.

This clonotype showed up many times. The chain carries TRBV5-1 and TRBJ2-7, with D perhaps TRBD2 (5 bases). Germline CDR1 reads SGHRS; CDR2 reads YFSETQ. The length of the CDR3 is 11 residues. Trimming shortened V by 7 bases and J by 3 bases, and 8 bases separated the two germline ends. Here the CDR3 DNA reads TGCGCCAGCGGCCGGGACTACGAGCAGTACTTC. As protein: CASGRDYEQYF.

The table lists this clonotype with many counts. The V call is TRBV4-3, the J call TRBJ1-1, with TRBD1 matching over 7 bases. Losses at the gene ends were 5 bases for V and 6 bases for J; bases not matched to a gene: 9. This CDR3 contains 14 residues. CDR1 LGHNA and CDR2 YSLEER come from the germline V gene. For the CDR3, the DNA is TGCGCCAGCAGCTACTACAGGGGCGACCCTGAAGCTTTCTTT. Translated: CASSYYRGDPEAFF.

This clonotype was recorded many times. The CDR3 region has the DNA TGTGCCAGCAGTTCACAAGATACGACGCAGTATTTT. This translates into CASSSQDTTQYF. The rearrangement uses TRBV12-3 or TRBV12-4 and TRBJ2-3; D not certain. Trimming cost V 4 bases and J 9 bases, with 11 bases left between them. The CDR3 spans 12 residues.

In its sample, this clonotype was seen many times. The chain employs TRBV4-2 and TRBJ2-3; 12 nucleotides line up with TRBD2. This CDR3 has 17 amino acids. Germline V lookup: CDR1 LGHNA, CDR2 YNFKEQ. V was clipped by 0 bases and J by 3 bases; unmatched bases: 4. The CDR3 bases are TGTGCCAGCAGCCAAGATCCCACTAGCGGGGGGACAGATACGCAGTATTTT. It encodes CASSQDPTSGGTDTQYF.

The V call is TRBV27, the J call TRBJ2-2, with a weak D call TRBD2 (6 bases). The germline V gene has CDR1 MNHEY and CDR2 SMNVEV (reference sequence). Trimming removed 0 bases at V and 4 bases at J, with 12 bases between. The CDR3 extends over 16 amino acids. The DNA of the CDR3 is TGTGCCAGCAGTTTATCAGACGGGGGACGCACCGGGGAGCTGTTTTTT. It translates to CASSLSDGGRTGELFF.

This clonotype turned up a few times. The J gene is TRBJ1-3, the V gene TRBV7-2; D gene ambiguous. Looked up from germline, CDR1 is SGHTA and CDR2 is FQGNSA. V lost 6 bases and J lost 1, with 4 bases in between. The CDR3 is made up of 12 amino acids. As DNA, the CDR3 is TGTGCCAGCAGACAGTCTGGAAACACCATATATTTT. It translates to CASRQSGNTIYF.

The table lists this clonotype with many counts. The rearrangement joins TRBV20-1 to TRBJ2-1, with TRBD2 matching 7 bases. The CDR3 runs to 13 residues. The germline V gene has CDR1 DFQATT and CDR2 SNEGSKA (reference sequence). Trimming removed 6 bases from V and 3 bases from J; junction bases left unmatched: 5. CDR3 nucleotide sequence: TGCAGTGCCTCGACTAGCCTCTACAATGAGCAGTTCTTC. This encodes CSASTSLYNEQFF.

This clonotype appeared many times. The V gene is TRBV20-1, the J gene TRBJ2-7, with TRBD2 identical over 7 bases. CDR3 length: 19 residues. Germline CDR1 reads DFQATT; CDR2 reads SNEGSKA (reference sequence). J was trimmed by 4 bases and V by 0 bases; bases with no gene match: 21. Here the CDR3 DNA reads TGCAGTGCTAGAGACCAACCGAATCAGAAGCGGGGTAGAGGATACGAGCAGTACTTC. This codes for CSARDQPNQKRGRGYEQYF.

Ten or more counts support this clonotype. The CDR3 spells CSAPNVYEQYF. The CDR3, as DNA: TGCAGTGCGCCAAATGTCTACGAGCAGTACTTC. This chain connects TRBV20-1 to TRBJ2-7, with unresolved D. V was cut by 6 bases and J by 3 bases, with 9 bases left in between. The CDR3 totals 11 residues. The germline V gene has CDR1 DFQATT and CDR2 SNEGSKA (reference sequence).

In regard to this clonotype: No DNA is shown, since the ends of the CDR3 on it are uncertain; the CDR3 is the one TCRdb lists. V and J are TRBV21-1 and TRBJ1-4; the table's D call, TRBD1, was not checked against the DNA. TRBV21-1 is noted as a pseudogene. The CDR3 comprises 13 residues, both ends counted. CDR3 region: CASSTGGMKNCFF.

This clonotype was seen many times. The rearrangement joins TRBV12-3 or TRBV12-4 to TRBJ2-7; a weak D match, TRBD1 (6 bases). Deletions cut 3 bases from V and 7 bases from J, with 10 bases between. This CDR3 is 12 amino acids long. The CDR3 region has the DNA TGTGCCAGCAGTTTGACAGGTCCTGAGCAGTACTTC. Encoded protein: CASSLTGPEQYF.

At least ten counts were recorded for this clonotype. The chain links TRBV7-9 to TRBJ1-1; D is undetermined. CDR1 is SEHNR and CDR2 is FQNEAQ in the germline V gene (reference sequence). Trimming shortened V by 1 base and J by 3 bases, and 6 bases separated the two germline ends. The CDR3 extends over 13 amino acids. CDR3: CASSLVLDTEAFF. The CDR3 bases are TGTGCCAGCAGCTTAGTACTGGACACTGAAGCTTTCTTT.

This clonotype came up a few times. J is TRBJ2-4 and V is TRBV6-6; unclear D gene. Between the trimmed V and J ends, which lost 7 bases and 1 base, there was a span of 14 bases. CDR3 length: 15 residues. The germline V gene has CDR1 MNHNY and CDR2 SVGAGI (reference sequence). In DNA form, the CDR3 reads TGTGCCAGCACCTACAAGGGTCGGGCCAAAAACATTCAGTACTTC. Protein: CASTYKGRAKNIQYF.

This clonotype showed up many times. The V gene is TRBV27, the J gene TRBJ1-1; tentative D call: TRBD1 (6 bases). The CDR3 is 15 amino acids. Germline loops: CDR1 MNHEY, CDR2 SMNVEV (reference sequence). V lost 5 bases, J lost 1 base, and 14 bases lay in between. For the CDR3, the DNA is TGTGCCAGCAGTGCTGCCGGGACACCGAACACTGAAGCTTTCTTT. Translation: CASSAAGTPNTEAFF.